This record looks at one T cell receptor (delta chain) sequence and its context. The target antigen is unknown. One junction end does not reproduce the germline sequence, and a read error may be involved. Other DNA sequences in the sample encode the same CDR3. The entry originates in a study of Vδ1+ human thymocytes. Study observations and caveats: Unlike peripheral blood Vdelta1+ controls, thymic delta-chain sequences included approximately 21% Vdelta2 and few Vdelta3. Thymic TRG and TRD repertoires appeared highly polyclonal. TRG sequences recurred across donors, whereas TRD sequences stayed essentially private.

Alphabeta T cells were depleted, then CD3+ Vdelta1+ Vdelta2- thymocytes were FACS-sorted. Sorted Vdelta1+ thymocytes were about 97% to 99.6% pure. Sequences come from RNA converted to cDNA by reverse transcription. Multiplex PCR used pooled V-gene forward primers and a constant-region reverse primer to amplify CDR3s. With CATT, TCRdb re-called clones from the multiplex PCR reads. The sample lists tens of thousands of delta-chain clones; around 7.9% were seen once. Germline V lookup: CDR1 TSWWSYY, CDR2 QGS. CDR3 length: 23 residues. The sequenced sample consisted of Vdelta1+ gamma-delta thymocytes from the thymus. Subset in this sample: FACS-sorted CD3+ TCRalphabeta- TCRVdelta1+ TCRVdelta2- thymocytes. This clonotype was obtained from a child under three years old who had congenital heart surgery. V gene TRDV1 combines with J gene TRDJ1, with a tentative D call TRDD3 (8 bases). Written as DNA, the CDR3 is TGCGCTCTTGGGGAACCCCTGGCCTTCCTGACGTACTGGGGGGCCGGTTGGGCCGATAAACTCATCTTT. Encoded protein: CALGEPLAFLTYWGAGWADKLIF.